This T cell receptor (beta chain) originates from a study of response to subunit inactivated influenza vaccine. TCRdb recomputed calls from the RT-PCR reads with MiXCR, one row per CDR3 protein. The table includes about 620,000 distinct CDR3 sequences, 12% detected once. General study results and limits: Only a handful of new T cells, the authors suggested, are recruited with each seasonal influenza vaccination.

Looked up from germline, CDR1 is SQVTM and CDR2 is ANQGSEA. This CDR3 spans 14 amino acids. The ends were cut back, 8 bases at V and 4 bases at J, with 17 bases in the middle. This clonotype was recorded at least ten times. What it binds is unknown. The TCR originated in a man over 45 who received an inactivated influenza vaccine. This chain uses TRBV29-1 with TRBJ2-2, with D maybe TRBD1 (5 bases). This specimen was PBMCs from blood, taken on the day of vaccination. In DNA, the CDR3 is TGCAGCTACTTAGGGCAGGGAAGCACCGGGGAGCTGTTTTTT. This translates into CSYLGQGSTGELFF.